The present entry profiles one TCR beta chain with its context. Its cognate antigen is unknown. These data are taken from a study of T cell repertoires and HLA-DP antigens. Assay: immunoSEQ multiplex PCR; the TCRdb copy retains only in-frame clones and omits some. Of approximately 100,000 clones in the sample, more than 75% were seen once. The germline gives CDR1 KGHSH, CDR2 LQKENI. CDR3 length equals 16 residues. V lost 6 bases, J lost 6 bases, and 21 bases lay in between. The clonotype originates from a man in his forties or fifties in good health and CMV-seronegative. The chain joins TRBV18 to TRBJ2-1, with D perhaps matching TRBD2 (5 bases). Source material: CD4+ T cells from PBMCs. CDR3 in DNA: TGTGCCAGCTCGCCTACTGGCAGCGGACGGTCCAATGAGCAGTTCTTC. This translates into CASSPTGSGRSNEQFF. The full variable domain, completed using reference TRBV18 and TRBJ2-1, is NAGVMQNPRHLVRRRGQEARLRCSPMKGHSHVYWYRQLPEEGLKFMVYLQKENIIDESGMPKERFSAEFPKEGPSILRIQQVVRGDSAAYFCASSPTGSGRSNEQFFGPGTRLTVL.